These 24 T cell receptor beta chains share one sample of origin, sequenced in a study of breast tumors, draining lymph nodes, adjacent tissues. TCRdb reanalysed the multiplex PCR reads using MiXCR and keeps one entry per CDR3 protein. The sample lists about 140,000 distinct CDR3 sequences; over 25% were seen once. The lymph nodes were axillary draining lymph nodes from breast cancer patients. The specimen sequenced was axillary lymph node tissue. The receptors shown here come from a female donor with breast cancer. Some clones in this sample may be carry-over from other donors' samples.

Here the CDR3 DNA reads TGTGCCAGCAGCAGGGGGGACAGAGTTAACTATGGCTACACCTTC. Protein product: CASSRGDRVNYGYTF. The chain recombines TRBV7-3 with TRBJ1-2, with TRBD1 matching 7 bases. V lost 5 bases, J lost 1 base, and 7 bases stayed unmatched. The length of the CDR3 is 15 residues. In germline, CDR1 is SGHTA, CDR2 FQGTGA.

This clonotype was seen many times. This chain's CDR3 is CASSADRGPSYEQYV. CDR3 DNA sequence: TGTGCCAGCAGTGCCGACAGGGGGCCTTCCTACGAGCAGTACGTC. The chain recombines TRBV2 with TRBJ2-7; 10 bases are a match to TRBD1. CDR1 is SNHLY, CDR2 FYNNEI, per germline. V was pared by 4 bases and J by 1 base, with 4 bases of the junction left unmatched. This CDR3 has 15 amino acids.

Comments on this clonotype: This may arise from a read error, as a much more abundant clone is one base away. The chain carries TRBV30 and TRBJ1-5, with 8 bases identical to TRBD1. Looked up from germline, CDR1 is GTSNPN and CDR2 is SVGIG (reference sequence). With V trimmed by 0 bases and J by 6 bases, 7 bases remained unmatched. CDR3 length: 15 amino acids. The CDR3 DNA follows: TGTGCCTGGAGTGTAAGGGAGACAGGGGTTCAGCCCCAGCATTTT. It specifies CAWSVRETGVQPQHF.

Details on this clonotype: The germline gene is not matched at one end of the junction; a read error may be the cause. The gene calls are TRBV6-5 and TRBJ2-3, with 7 bases identical to TRBD2. In germline, CDR1 is MNHEY, CDR2 SVGAGI. The CDR3 runs to 17 residues. This CDR3 reads CAGRPARGDGFGDTQYF. In nucleotides, the CDR3 is TGTGCCGGCAGGCCGGCTCGGGGGGATGGGTTTGGAGATACGCAGTATTTT.

In regard to this clonotype: This may stem from a read error, because a much larger clone lies one nucleotide away. V gene TRBV5-1 combines with J gene TRBJ1-4; 9 bases are a match to TRBD1. Germline-derived CDR1 and CDR2 are SGHRS and YFSETQ. There are 13 residues in the CDR3. CDR3 sequence: CASRWTGDENLFF. The CDR3 bases are TGCGCCAGCAGATGGACAGGGGATGAAAACCTGTTTTTT.

The V call is TRBV20-1, the J call TRBJ1-4; TRBD1 aligns across 7 bases. The germline gives CDR1 DFQATT, CDR2 SNEGSKA (reference sequence). With 2 bases clipped from V and 2 bases from J, the junction kept 8 bases outside the gene matches. There are 16 residues in the CDR3. CDR3 coding DNA: TGCAGTGCTAGACCACCCGGACAGGTCACTAATGAAAAACTGTTTTTT. Translated, it gives CSARPPGQVTNEKLFF.

This clonotype was seen repeatedly, ten times or more. The chain combines TRBV20-1 with TRBJ2-3; 8 positions match TRBD1. Germline assignment: CDR1 DFQATT and CDR2 SNEGSKA (reference sequence). J lost 2 bases, V lost 5 bases, and 3 bases had no gene match. This CDR3 has 13 residues. The CDR3 loop reads CSARQGTTDTQYF. The CDR3 nucleotides read TGCAGTGCTCGACAGGGGACCACAGATACGCAGTATTTT.

This chain connects TRBV7-2 to TRBJ2-3, with 11 bases lining up with TRBD2. Germline-derived CDR1 and CDR2 are SGHTA and FQGNSA. The CDR3 covers 16 residues. V trimming: 5 bases; J trimming: 3 bases; junction bases outside the gene matches: 7. The DNA for the CDR3 is TGTGCCAGCAGCCCGAGGACTAGCGGGTCTACAGATACGCAGTATTTT. It encodes CASSPRTSGSTDTQYF. The full variable domain, rest sourced from reference TRBV7-2 and TRBJ2-3, is GAGVSQSPSNKVTEKGKDVELRCDPISGHTALYWYRQSLGQGLEFLIYFQGNSAPDKSGLPSDRFSAERTGGSVSTLTIQRTQQEDSAVYLCASSPRTSGSTDTQYFGPGTRLTVL.

The CDR3 reads CASSLVTIHQPQHF. CDR3 bases: TGTGCCAGCAGCTTAGTCACAATACATCAGCCCCAGCATTTT. V usage is TRBV7-2 and J usage is TRBJ1-5, with no clear D. The ends were cut back, 1 base at V and 5 bases at J, with 9 bases in the middle. Germline values: CDR1 SGHTA, CDR2 FQGNSA. The CDR3 spans 14 residues.

This clonotype was found once. The chain couples TRBV7-2 to TRBJ1-3; 7 bases agree with TRBD1. The CDR3 runs to 15 residues. The V segment lost 4 bases and the J segment 4 bases; nucleotides outside the gene matches: 7. CDR1 and CDR2 from the germline V gene are SGHTA and FQGNSA. The DNA for the CDR3 is TGTGCCAGCAGCTACAAGGGGGCAGGCGGAAACACCATATATTTT. It codes for CASSYKGAGGNTIYF. Looking up the rest from reference TRBV7-2 and TRBJ1-3 gives the full variable domain: GAGVSQSPSNKVTEKGKDVELRCDPISGHTALYWYRQSLGQGLEFLIYFQGNSAPDKSGLPSDRFSAERTGGSVSTLTIQRTQQEDSAVYLCASSYKGAGGNTIYFGEGSWLTVV.

This clonotype was seen repeatedly, ten times or more. The chain is built from TRBV2 and TRBJ1-5; TRBD1 might be the D (5 bases). V was pared by 6 bases and J by 2 bases, with 14 bases between. Per germline, CDR1 SNHLY and CDR2 FYNNEI. This CDR3 region has 15 residues. The CDR3 nucleotides read TGTGCCAGCAGAGCGCAGGGCCTCCGCAATCAGCCCCAGCATTTT. Protein: CASRAQGLRNQPQHF.

The DNA for the CDR3 is TGTGCCAGCAGTTTCGTAAACACTGAAGCTTTCTTT. Residues: CASSFVNTEAFF. The gene calls are TRBV12-3 or TRBV12-4 and TRBJ1-1; no definite D call. The CDR3 runs to 12 residues. Trimming cost V 3 bases and J 2 bases, with 4 bases left between them.

This CDR3 is CATDGTGSSPLHF. The CDR3 nucleotides are TGTGCCACCGACGGGACAGGGAGTTCACCCCTCCACTTT. V is TRBV2 and J is TRBJ1-6, with 9 bases identical to TRBD1. This CDR3 is 13 amino acids long. The V and J ends lost 10 bases and 9 bases, in that order; junction bases with no gene match: 7. Germline loops: CDR1 SNHLY, CDR2 FYNNEI.

This clonotype was seen ten or more times. A much larger clone sits a single nucleotide away, making a read error possible. Without the conserved terminal phenylalanine or tryptophan, this CDR3 likely stems from a read error. V and J are TRBV7-9 and TRBJ2-7; TRBD1 agrees at 7 bases. The length of the CDR3 is 14 residues. Germline CDR1 SEHNR, CDR2 FQNEAQ (reference sequence). The trim removed 0 bases at V and 3 bases at J, leaving 2 bases unmatched. Here the CDR3 reads CASSLAQGIYEQYL. The CDR3 DNA follows: TGTGCCAGCAGCTTAGCACAGGGGATCTACGAGCAGTACCTC.

This clonotype was counted ten times or more. The CDR3 protein is CSASAWQKPNEQFF. The CDR3 DNA follows: TGCAGTGCTAGCGCGTGGCAGAAACCTAATGAGCAGTTCTTC. This chain connects TRBV20-1 to TRBJ2-1; D not resolved. The CDR3 spans 14 residues. V lost 3 bases, J lost 7 bases, and 16 bases lay in between. Germline loops: CDR1 DFQATT, CDR2 SNEGSKA (reference sequence).

The rearrangement uses TRBV28 and TRBJ2-7, with 11 bases fitting TRBD2. Germline lookup yields CDR1 MDHEN and CDR2 SYDVKM. The CDR3 is 13 amino acids. The trim removed 4 bases at V and 12 bases at J, leaving 8 bases unmatched. The CDR3 DNA sequence: TGTGCCAGCAGTTCGGGACTAGCGGAGAAACCGTACTTC. Translating gives CASSSGLAEKPYF.

This clonotype was detected many times. CDR3 region: CASSSPGSGVTDTQYF. In DNA, the CDR3 is TGTGCCAGCAGTTCCCCGGGTAGCGGGGTCACAGATACGCAGTATTTT. This chain links TRBV12-3 or TRBV12-4 with TRBJ2-3, with 8 bases aligning to TRBD2. The V and J ends lost 4 bases and 2 bases, in that order; junction bases with no gene match: 8. This CDR3 has 16 amino acids.

This clonotype came up many times. Here the CDR3 reads CASRGGANEKLFF. The CDR3 nucleotides are TGTGCCAGCAGGGGGGGGGCTAATGAAAAACTGTTTTTT. This chain connects TRBV6-6 to TRBJ1-4; D is possibly TRBD1 (5 bases). CDR3 length: 13 amino acids. The germline gives CDR1 MNHNY, CDR2 SVGAGI (reference sequence). The V end lost 6 bases, the J end lost 3 bases, and 8 bases lay between the germline ends.

As for this clonotype: One end of the junction varies from germline; a read error may be responsible. The V gene is TRBV7-2, the J gene TRBJ2-2, with 7 bases matching TRBD2. This CDR3 is built from 15 residues. From germline, CDR1 is SGHTA and CDR2 FQGNSA. CDR3 DNA sequence: TGTGCCAGCAGCTCGACTAGCAGTTCTCCCGGGGTGCTGTTTTTT. It specifies CASSSTSSSPGVLFF.

This clonotype is medium-sized by share. This chain links TRBV7-8 with TRBJ2-5; 12 nucleotides agree with TRBD2. The V segment lost 10 bases and the J segment 5 bases; nucleotides outside the gene matches: 14. CDR3 length: 16 amino acids. Per germline, CDR1 SGHVS and CDR2 FQNEAQ. The CDR3 region has the DNA TGTGCCACCATCATCACGACTAGCGGGGGTCGTGAGACCCAGTACTTC. Residues: CATIITTSGGRETQYF.

This clonotype was detected only a few times. Since a much larger clone is just one base distant, this may be a read error. The V and J genes are TRBV6-1 and TRBJ1-2; D call uncertain. Germline values: CDR1 MNHNS, CDR2 SASEGT. V was clipped by 6 bases and J by 8 bases, with 10 bases between them. The CDR3 runs 11 residues. The DNA for the CDR3 is TGTGCCAGCAGACCTTATGGAGGCTACACCTTC. Translation gives CASRPYGGYTF.

This clonotype was observed at least ten times. The CDR3 spells CASSPDKVQETQYF. As DNA, the CDR3 is TGTGCCAGCTCACCTGACAAGGTCCAAGAGACCCAGTACTTC. The chain carries TRBV18 and TRBJ2-5; D uncertain. CDR1 and CDR2 (germline): KGHSH, LQKENI. Trimming pared 3 bases from V and 1 base from J, leaving 9 bases between. CDR3 size: 14 residues.

This chain connects TRBV7-2 to TRBJ2-3; D may match TRBD1 or TRBD2 (6 bases each). Germline lookup yields CDR1 SGHTA and CDR2 FQGNSA. V lost 3 bases and J 4 bases, leaving 14 bases between the germline ends. This CDR3 comprises 15 residues. CDR3 in amino acids: CASSFSPGAADTQYF. CDR3 nucleotides: TGTGCCAGCAGCTTCTCCCCGGGGGCGGCAGATACGCAGTATTTT. The full variable domain, in which reference TRBV7-2 and TRBJ2-3 provide the parts outside the CDR3, is GAGVSQSPSNKVTEKGKDVELRCDPISGHTALYWYRQSLGQGLEFLIYFQGNSAPDKSGLPSDRFSAERTGGSVSTLTIQRTQQEDSAVYLCASSFSPGAADTQYFGPGTRLTVL.

This clonotype has at least ten counts. The chain employs TRBV20-1 and TRBJ1-3; possibly TRBD1 for D (5 bases). Trimming removed 6 bases at V and 7 bases at J, with 19 bases between. This CDR3 is 14 amino acids long. CDR1 and CDR2 (germline): DFQATT, SNEGSKA (reference sequence). The CDR3 DNA is TGCAGTGCATTTAACGCCAGGGAGGGGAACACCATATATTTT. This translates into CSAFNAREGNTIYF.